Listed here is a single T cell receptor (beta chain). Its antigen is unidentified. The data were obtained in a study of regulatory T cells in long-lasting Graves disease. Findings of the study overall: Analysis covered peripheral blood alone, not thyroid tissue. Accuracy was possibly reduced by small sample size.

For TCR beta, libraries came from iRepertoire HTBI primers and Arm-PCR of CDR3 regions. TCRdb processed the multiplex PCR reads anew with MiXCR; each CDR3 protein has one entry. The repertoire has about 560,000 distinct CDR3 sequences, 15% to 20% of them found once; the top ten carry approximately 12%. The sample's time point: newly diagnosed GD, antithyroid drugs for less than 3 months. After RNA was extracted from PBMCs, the TCR library was made from it. The CDR3 extends over 18 amino acids. V was clipped by 2 bases and J by 1 base; unmatched bases: 12. Germline V CDR1 and CDR2: LNHDA, SQIVND (reference sequence). This sample was shared with a second study, whose subject was T cells in Graves' hyperthyroidism and ophthalmopathy. Per that paper: In the first-round RT-PCR of the TCR CDR3, the HTBI primer set was used.

The TCR originated in a young man with Graves disease. J is TRBJ2-7 and V is TRBV19; TRBD1 aligns across 9 bases. Sequencing was performed on peripheral blood mononuclear cells (PBMCs), taken at new diagnosis, from a patient treated with antithyroid drugs. This CDR3 is CASSISWDREIRSYEQYF. DNA of the CDR3: TGTGCCAGTAGTATATCGTGGGACAGGGAAATACGGTCCTACGAGCAGTACTTC.